These 11 T cell receptor beta chains share one sample of origin, sequenced in a study of T-cell reconstitution after alpha-beta-depleted transplantation in children. Molecular barcoding with unique molecular identifiers was used for the TCRbeta library. TCRdb called the PCR reads again in MiXCR, with one record for every CDR3 protein. The table includes 150,000 to 250,000 distinct CDR3 sequences, less than 15% detected once. The material sequenced was PBMCs from the stem cell graft donor, taken from the stem cell graft. The receptors here all came from a human donor who donated a stem cell graft to a child with acute lymphoblastic leukemia.

This clonotype has at least ten counts. This sequence joins TRBV7-9 and TRBJ2-3, with TRBD2 identical over 15 bases. Per the germline V gene, CDR1 is SEHNR and CDR2 is FQNEAQ (reference sequence). This CDR3 is 17 amino acids long. Germline trimming cut 5 bases from V and 5 bases from J; bases unmatched to any gene: 8. The CDR3 protein is CASSQHGLAGGVDTQYF. DNA for the CDR3: TGTGCCAGCAGCCAACACGGACTAGCGGGAGGGGTAGATACGCAGTATTTT.

At least ten counts were recorded for this clonotype. This chain links TRBV2 with TRBJ1-2; 7 bases are a match to TRBD1. Germline assignment: CDR1 SNHLY and CDR2 FYNNEI. This CDR3 spans 12 amino acids. With V trimmed by 7 bases and J by 6 bases, 5 bases remained unmatched. The CDR3 here is CASTIQGNGYTF. CDR3 bases: TGTGCCAGCACCATACAGGGGAATGGCTACACCTTC.

This clonotype showed up many times. V and J are TRBV10-3 and TRBJ2-1; tentatively, D is TRBD1 or TRBD2 (5 bases each). Per the germline V gene, CDR1 is ENHRY and CDR2 is SYGVKD. The V and J ends lost 1 base and 0 bases respectively, with 7 bases between them. This CDR3 has 15 amino acids. For the CDR3, the DNA is TGTGCCATCAGTGAGTGGGGGAGCTCCTACAATGAGCAGTTCTTC. Residues: CAISEWGSSYNEQFF.

This clonotype was observed at least ten times. The chain uses TRBV12-3 or TRBV12-4 and TRBJ2-1; 8 bases are shared with TRBD1. The CDR3 is 17 residues long. V shed 4 bases and J 1 base; nucleotides not matched to a gene: 9. DNA of the CDR3: TGTGCCAGCAGTTCTTATCAGGGGGCGCGATCCTACAATGAGCAGTTCTTC. Amino acid sequence: CASSSYQGARSYNEQFF.

This clonotype was seen repeatedly, ten times or more. The V call is TRBV20-1, the J call TRBJ2-7; 12 nucleotides agree with TRBD2. After removal of 2 bases from V and 3 bases from J, the junction contained 8 bases not matched to a gene. In germline, CDR1 is DFQATT, CDR2 SNEGSKA (reference sequence). The CDR3 is made up of 16 amino acids. CDR3 sequence reads: CSARLNLLAGGYEQYF. CDR3 in DNA: TGCAGTGCTAGACTAAACTTACTAGCGGGAGGCTACGAGCAGTACTTC.

The table lists this clonotype with many counts. The rearrangement joins TRBV7-9 to TRBJ2-3; D possibly uses TRBD1 or TRBD2 (5 bases each). The germline V gene encodes CDR1 SEHNR and CDR2 FQNEAQ (reference sequence). V lost 1 base to trimming and J lost 0 bases, with 11 bases between them. CDR3 size: 16 residues. CDR3 amino acids: CASSLEGTRSTDTQYF. DNA of the CDR3: TGTGCCAGCAGCTTAGAAGGGACGAGAAGCACAGATACGCAGTATTTT.

This clonotype was seen many times. This chain uses TRBV20-1 with TRBJ2-2; possibly TRBD2 for D (6 bases). CDR1 DFQATT and CDR2 SNEGSKA come from the germline V gene (reference sequence). The CDR3 spans 18 residues. Between the trimmed V and J ends, which lost 6 bases and 9 bases, there was a span of 32 bases. CDR3 in amino acids: CSAPRMGLPSLADRELFF. CDR3 DNA: TGCAGTGCCCCCCGGATGGGACTTCCAAGCCTAGCAGATAGGGAGCTGTTTTTT.

At least ten counts were recorded for this clonotype. The chain couples TRBV4-1 to TRBJ2-1, with D possibly being TRBD1 (6 bases). Germline lookup yields CDR1 MGHRA and CDR2 YSYEKL. The germline V and J ends were trimmed by 1 base and 8 bases, with 21 bases remaining between them. The CDR3 covers 17 residues. The CDR3 loop is CASSQGLRDKILYEQFF. CDR3 coding DNA: TGCGCCAGCAGCCAAGGTCTCCGGGACAAAATTCTCTATGAGCAGTTCTTC.

This clonotype was seen ten or more times. This chain joins TRBV2 and TRBJ1-2; TRBD1 is a possible D gene (5 bases). Germline CDR1 reads SNHLY; CDR2 reads FYNNEI. The CDR3 loop spans 12 amino acids. The V gene lost 0 bases and the J gene lost 12 bases, with 11 bases spanning the gap. The CDR3 nucleotides read TGTGCCAGCAGTGAAGCGACAGACATGAACACCTTC. Its protein is CASSEATDMNTF.

This clonotype was observed many times. The chain carries TRBV12-3 or TRBV12-4 and TRBJ2-7, with D uncertain. This CDR3 is built from 12 residues. The V and J ends lost 5 bases and 3 bases respectively, with 8 bases between them. The CDR3 spells CASSIEIYEQYF. CDR3 sequence (DNA): TGTGCCAGCAGTATAGAAATCTACGAGCAGTACTTC.

This clonotype has just a few counts. J is TRBJ1-5 and V is TRBV12-3 or TRBV12-4, with TRBD1 identical over 8 bases. The CDR3 loop spans 14 amino acids. With 7 bases clipped from V and 6 bases from J, the junction kept 8 bases outside the gene matches. DNA of the CDR3: TGTGCCAGCACCCAGGGGGCAGGGAGTCAGCCCCAGCATTTT. Protein sequence: CASTQGAGSQPQHF.